Sequencing of this T cell receptor beta chain was carried out in a study of cytomegalovirus exposure and HLA in healthy donors. Study-level information: Early released data comprised about 84 million unique TCRs from HLA-typed donors. Overall study findings and caveats: Available immune exposure information covered CMV serostatus only. Most TCR sequences were uncommon, yet certain public TCRs appeared in many donors.

Germline assignment: CDR1 SGHNT and CDR2 YENEEA. The CDR3 has 14 amino acids. Trimming left V 3 bases short and J 4 bases short, with 12 bases between. The PCR had 60 Vbeta and 13 Jbeta primers. Clones were read by immunoSEQ multiplex PCR, and TCRdb kept only the in-frame ones, dropping some. The sample holds around 210,000 clones, 78% seen once. This clone showed up just a few times. The antigen is undetermined. Sequences were obtained from PBMCs. J is TRBJ1-2 and V is TRBV11-3; TRBD1 might be the D (5 bases). This TCR was recovered from a boy younger than 18 in good health and CMV-seronegative. The CDR3 here is CASSFSTGSYGYTF. CDR3 nucleotides: TGTGCCAGCAGCTTTTCTACAGGATCCTATGGCTACACCTTC.